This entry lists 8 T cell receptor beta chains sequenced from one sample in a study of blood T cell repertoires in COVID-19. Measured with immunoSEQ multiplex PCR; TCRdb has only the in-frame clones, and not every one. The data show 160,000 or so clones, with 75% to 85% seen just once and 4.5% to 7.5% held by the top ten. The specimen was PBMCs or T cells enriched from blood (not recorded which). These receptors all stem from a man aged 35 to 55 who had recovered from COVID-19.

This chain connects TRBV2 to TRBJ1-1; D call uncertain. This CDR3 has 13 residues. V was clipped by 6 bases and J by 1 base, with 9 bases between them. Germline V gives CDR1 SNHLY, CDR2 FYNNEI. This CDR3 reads CASRIRENTEAFF. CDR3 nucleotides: TGTGCCAGCAGGATACGGGAGAACACTGAAGCTTTCTTT.

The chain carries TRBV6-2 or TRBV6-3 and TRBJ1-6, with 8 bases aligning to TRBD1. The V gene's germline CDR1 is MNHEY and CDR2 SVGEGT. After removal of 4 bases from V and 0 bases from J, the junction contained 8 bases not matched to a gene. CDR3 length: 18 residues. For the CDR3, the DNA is TGTGCCAGCAGTTCTACGGACAGGGTTAGCTCCTATAATTCACCCCTCCACTTT. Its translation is CASSSTDRVSSYNSPLHF.

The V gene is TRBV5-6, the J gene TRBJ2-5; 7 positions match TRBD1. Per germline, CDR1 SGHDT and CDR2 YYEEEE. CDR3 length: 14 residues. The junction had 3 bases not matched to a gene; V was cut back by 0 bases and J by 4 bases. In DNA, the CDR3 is TGTGCCAGCAGCTTGGGACAGGGTGGAGAGACCCAGTACTTC. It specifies CASSLGQGGETQYF.

CDR3 residues: CASSLVPSGNSYEQYF. The CDR3 bases are TGTGCCAGCAGCTTAGTACCTAGCGGAAACTCCTACGAGCAGTACTTC. The V and J genes are TRBV11-1 and TRBJ2-7, with 7 bases lining up with TRBD2. The V segment lost 1 base and the J segment 0 bases; nucleotides outside the gene matches: 6. The length of the CDR3 is 16 residues. The germline V gene encodes CDR1 SGHAT and CDR2 FQDESV (reference sequence).

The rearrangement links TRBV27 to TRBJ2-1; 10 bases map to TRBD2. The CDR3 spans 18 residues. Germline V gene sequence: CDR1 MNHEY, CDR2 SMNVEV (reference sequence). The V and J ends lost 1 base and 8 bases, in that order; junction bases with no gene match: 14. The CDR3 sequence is CASSLWTDRAGGPDEQFF. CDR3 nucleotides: TGTGCCAGCAGTTTATGGACAGATAGAGCGGGGGGGCCAGATGAGCAGTTCTTC.

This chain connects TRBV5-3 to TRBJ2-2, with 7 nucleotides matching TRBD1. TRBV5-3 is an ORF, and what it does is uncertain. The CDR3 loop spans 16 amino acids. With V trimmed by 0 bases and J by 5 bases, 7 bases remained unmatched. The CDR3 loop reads CARSLAQQGRTGELFF. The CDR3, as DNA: TGTGCCAGAAGCTTGGCCCAACAGGGGCGGACCGGGGAGCTGTTTTTT.

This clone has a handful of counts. The DNA for the CDR3 is TGTGCCAGCAGGAAGGGGCTAAGCTATGGCTACACCTTC. Translating gives CASRKGLSYGYTF. The V gene is TRBV25-1, the J gene TRBJ1-2, with D perhaps matching TRBD1 (5 bases). The germline CDR1 and CDR2 sequences are MGHDK and SYGVNS. The CDR3 extends over 13 amino acids. With 6 bases removed from V and 4 bases from J, the gap between germline ends came to 12 bases.

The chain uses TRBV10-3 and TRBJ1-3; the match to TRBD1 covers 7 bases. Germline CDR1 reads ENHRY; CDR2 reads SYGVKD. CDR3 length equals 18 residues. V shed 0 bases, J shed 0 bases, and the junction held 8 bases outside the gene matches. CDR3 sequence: CAISESVYRGNSGNTIYF. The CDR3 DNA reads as TGTGCCATCAGTGAGTCAGTATACAGGGGAAACTCTGGAAACACCATATATTTT.